These 6 T cell receptor beta chains share one sample of origin, sequenced in a study of cytomegalovirus exposure and HLA in healthy donors. Use of 60 Vbeta and 13 Jbeta primers characterized the PCR. This table comes from immunoSEQ multiplex PCR, and its TCRdb copy is limited to in-frame clones, with some not included. The sample includes over 40,000 clones, roughly 90% of them seen just once. The sample was PBMCs. The source is a woman aged 40 to 50 in good health and CMV-seropositive.

The rearrangement links TRBV27 to TRBJ1-5; 7 nucleotides agree with TRBD1. Germline CDR1 and CDR2: MNHEY and SMNVEV (reference sequence). The CDR3 consists of 14 residues. V lost 5 bases and J lost 3; bases outside the gene matches: 4. The CDR3 nucleotides read TGTGCCAGCAGTGGGGGACAGAACAATCAGCCCCAGCATTTT. The encoded protein is CASSGGQNNQPQHF.

This clone was counted a few times. The chain is built from TRBV6-1 and TRBJ1-3; 9 bases line up with TRBD1. The CDR3 runs 14 residues. The junction had 1 base not matched to a gene; V was cut back by 4 bases and J by 3 bases. The germline V gene has CDR1 MNHNS and CDR2 SASEGT. CDR3 in DNA: TGTGCCAGCAGTGGGGGACAGGGTGGAAACACCATATATTTT. It translates to CASSGGQGGNTIYF.

The chain carries TRBV18 and TRBJ2-5; the match to TRBD1 covers 7 bases. The CDR3 totals 14 residues. V shed 6 bases and J 4 bases; nucleotides not matched to a gene: 8. Germline CDR1 and CDR2: KGHSH and LQKENI. CDR3 in DNA: TGTGCCAGCTCTCCCGGGACAGAAAGAGAGACCCAGTACTTC. Its protein product is CASSPGTERETQYF.

The chain recombines TRBV5-6 with TRBJ2-1; D is unresolved. V shed 0 bases and J shed 12 bases, with 13 bases lying between them. The CDR3 consists of 13 residues. Germline values: CDR1 SGHDT, CDR2 YYEEEE. The DNA for the CDR3 is TGTGCCAGCAGCTTGGGAGACACCACTCTGCAGTTCTTC. Encoded protein: CASSLGDTTLQFF.

This clone was seen just once. This chain connects TRBV19 to TRBJ1-2, with 8 positions matching TRBD1. V was clipped by 5 bases and J by 1 base; unmatched bases: 3. Germline assignment: CDR1 LNHDA and CDR2 SQIVND (reference sequence). This CDR3 comprises 14 residues. The chain's CDR3 is CASSATGVNYGYTF. The DNA for the CDR3 is TGTGCCAGTAGTGCGACAGGGGTTAACTATGGCTACACCTTC.

The chain has TRBV2 and TRBJ1-3; D is perhaps TRBD1 (5 bases). The CDR3 is 15 residues long. CDR1 and CDR2 (germline): SNHLY, FYNNEI. V was clipped by 6 bases and J by 2 bases, with 14 bases between them. CDR3 sequence: CASRGHETAGNTIYF. The CDR3 nucleotides read TGTGCCAGCAGGGGCCATGAGACAGCTGGAAACACCATATATTTT.